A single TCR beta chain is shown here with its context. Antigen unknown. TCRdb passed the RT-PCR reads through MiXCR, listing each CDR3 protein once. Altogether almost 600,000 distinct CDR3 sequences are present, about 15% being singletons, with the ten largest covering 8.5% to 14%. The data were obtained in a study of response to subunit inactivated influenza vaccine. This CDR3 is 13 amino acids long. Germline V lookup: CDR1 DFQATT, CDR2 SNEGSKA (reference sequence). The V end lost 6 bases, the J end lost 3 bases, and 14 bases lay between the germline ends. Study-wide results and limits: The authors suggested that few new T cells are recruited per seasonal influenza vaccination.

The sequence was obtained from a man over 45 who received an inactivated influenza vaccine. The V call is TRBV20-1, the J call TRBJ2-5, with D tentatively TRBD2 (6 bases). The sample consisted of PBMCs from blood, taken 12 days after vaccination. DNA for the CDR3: TGCAGTGCATGGGTGGGGGGAAAAGAGACCCAGTACTTC. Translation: CSAWVGGKETQYF.